This T cell receptor beta chain was found in a study of T cells in Graves' hyperthyroidism and ophthalmopathy. Among the patients, aged 18 to 65, hyperthyroidism was newly diagnosed and had lasted under 2 months. Amplification of TCR beta CDR3 regions was performed using RNA transcripts as template. RT-PCR in the first round (using the HTBI primer set) targeted the TCR CDR3. TCRdb analysed the multiplex PCR reads with MiXCR anew, one entry per CDR3 protein. The table has hundreds of thousands of distinct CDR3 sequences, around a third seen once. Study-level points and caveats: Ophthalmopathy could be told apart from stable hyperthyroidism with a 13 V-J model. The model identified upcoming ophthalmopathy a median approximately six months ahead of onset.

This clonotype was seen repeatedly, ten times or more. What it binds is not known. CDR3 length: 13 residues. V shed 4 bases and J shed 1 base, with 6 bases lying between them. In germline, CDR1 is SGDLS, CDR2 YYNGEE. This chain uses TRBV9 with TRBJ1-5; no definite D call. This receptor was taken from a woman in her thirties or forties with Graves' hyperthyroidism. The source material was blood. CDR3 sequence: CASSPESNQPQHF. CDR3 DNA sequence: TGTGCCAGCAGCCCAGAGAGCAATCAGCCCCAGCATTTT.